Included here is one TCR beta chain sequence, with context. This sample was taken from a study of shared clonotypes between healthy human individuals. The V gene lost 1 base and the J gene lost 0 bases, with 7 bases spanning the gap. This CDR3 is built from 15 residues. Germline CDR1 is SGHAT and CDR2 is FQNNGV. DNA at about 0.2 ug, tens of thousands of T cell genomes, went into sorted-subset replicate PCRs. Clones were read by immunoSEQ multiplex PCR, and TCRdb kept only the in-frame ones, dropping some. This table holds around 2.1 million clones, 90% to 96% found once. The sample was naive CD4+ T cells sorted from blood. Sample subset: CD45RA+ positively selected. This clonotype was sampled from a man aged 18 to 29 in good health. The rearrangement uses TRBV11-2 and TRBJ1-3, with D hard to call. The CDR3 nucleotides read TGTGCCAGCAGCTTAGGGCCTAACTCTGGAAACACCATATATTTT. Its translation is CASSLGPNSGNTIYF.